This T cell receptor beta chain is drawn from a study of T cells in Graves' hyperthyroidism and ophthalmopathy. What was amplified from RNA transcripts were TCR beta CDR3 regions. TCR CDR3 regions were first amplified by RT-PCR with HTBI primers. TCRdb reanalysed the multiplex PCR reads using MiXCR and keeps one entry per CDR3 protein. The sample has 93,000 or so distinct CDR3 sequences; about 45% are singletons. Note on this clonotype: An end of the junction does not agree with germline; a read error may underlie this.

The CDR3 covers 12 residues. CDR1 is SGHTA and CDR2 is FQGNSA in the germline V gene. The receptor comes from a man in his forties or fifties with Graves' hyperthyroidism. The chain carries TRBV7-2 and TRBJ2-1; unclear D gene. Sample: blood. The CDR3: CASSLAPYEQLF. The CDR3 DNA reads as TGTGCCAGCAGCTTAGCGCCTTATGAGCAGCTCTTC.